Sequencing of this T cell receptor (beta chain) was carried out in a study of CD8 T cells in ankylosing spondylitis. Study results and caveats: What seemed typical of ankylosing spondylitis blood was a TCR beta motif built from about 8 highly homologous variants.

The sample holds many counts of this clonotype. The antigen remains undetermined. V was shortened by 5 bases and J by 1 base, with 12 bases between the two germline ends. Looked up from germline, CDR1 is SGHTA and CDR2 is FQGNSA. The CDR3 length is 14 residues. MiXCR, run by TCRdb on the 5' RACE reads, gives a single entry per CDR3 protein. The sample holds some 840,000 distinct CDR3 sequences, about an eighth seen once. The receptor comes from a male donor with ankylosing spondylitis. The J gene is TRBJ2-7, the V gene TRBV7-2; TRBD2 might be the D (5 bases). Sequencing input: blood, either unsorted or a sorted T cell fraction (not recorded which). The CDR3 DNA sequence: TGTGCCAGCAGCCCCCCACTAGGATCCTACGAGCAGTACTTC. This codes for CASSPPLGSYEQYF. The whole variable domain, filled in from reference TRBV7-2 and TRBJ2-7, reads GAGVSQSPSNKVTEKGKDVELRCDPISGHTALYWYRQSLGQGLEFLIYFQGNSAPDKSGLPSDRFSAERTGGSVSTLTIQRTQQEDSAVYLCASSPPLGSYEQYFGPGTRLTVT.